Presented here are 2 T cell receptor beta chains from one specimen sequenced in a study of shared clonotypes between healthy human individuals. The data were produced by immunoSEQ multiplex PCR, yet TCRdb's version contains in-frame clones alone and is incomplete. This table has more than 500,000 clones, approximately 96% appearing once. Positive CCR7 selection of CD45RO-negative cells yielded the naive CD8 cells, and terminally differentiated effector memory CD45RA+ cells were excluded. The sequenced sample consisted of naive CD8+ T cells sorted from blood. These receptors all come from a woman in her twenties or thirties in good health.

The chain combines TRBV27 with TRBJ2-1, with a weak D call TRBD1 (5 bases). Germline CDR1 MNHEY, CDR2 SMNVEV (reference sequence). V was shortened by 5 bases and J by 2 bases, with 7 bases between the two germline ends. The CDR3 runs 13 residues. The CDR3 nucleotides read TGTGCCAGCAGTCTGGACACCTACAATGAGCAGTTCTTC. The encoded protein is CASSLDTYNEQFF.

This chain links TRBV7-6 with TRBJ2-1, with TRBD1 matching over 9 bases. This CDR3 has 14 amino acids. The J segment lost 5 bases and the V segment lost 5 bases, leaving 4 bases of the junction unmatched. Germline CDR1 SGHVS, CDR2 FNYEAQ. The CDR3 DNA reads as TGTGCCAGCAGCACCGGGACAGGGAACAATGAGCAGTTCTTC. Encoded protein: CASSTGTGNNEQFF.